The 28 T cell receptor beta chains below were found in one sample sequenced in a study of identical twins. TCRdb re-derived calls from the 5' RACE reads in MiXCR, one entry per CDR3 protein. The sample shows around 570,000 distinct CDR3 sequences, 9% to 10% of them seen only once. The same specimen was also included in a second study, on yellow fever vaccine responses in identical twins.

Sequenced: PBMCs. The receptors shown here come from a woman aged 18-29 years in good health.

This clonotype was counted a few times. The gene calls are TRBV7-2 and TRBJ1-1, with no clear D. Germline-derived CDR1 and CDR2 are SGHTA and FQGNSA. The CDR3 runs 14 residues. Trimming stripped 3 bases from V and 0 bases from J, with 8 bases between. The CDR3 sequence: CASSFLRLNTEAFF. The DNA of the CDR3 is TGTGCCAGCAGCTTCCTCCGGTTGAACACTGAAGCTTTCTTT.

This chain uses TRBV10-3 with TRBJ1-2, with TRBD1 as a possible D gene (5 bases). The V gene's germline CDR1 is ENHRY and CDR2 SYGVKD. V lost 4 bases and J 1 base, leaving 13 bases between the germline ends. The CDR3 sequence is 15 residues long. The CDR3 sequence: CAISAGLIRNYGYTF. CDR3 in DNA: TGTGCCATCAGTGCAGGGCTTATTCGTAACTATGGCTACACCTTC.

V usage is TRBV7-2 and J usage is TRBJ2-1, with D uncertain. Trimming shortened V by 4 bases and J by 12 bases, and 19 bases separated the two germline ends. Germline CDR1 reads SGHTA; CDR2 reads FQGNSA. The CDR3 length is 14 residues. CDR3 protein: CASSSLQNQSPQFF. The CDR3 DNA follows: TGTGCCAGCAGCTCCCTGCAGAACCAAAGCCCGCAGTTCTTC.

This clonotype was counted at least ten times. The V call is TRBV5-1, the J call TRBJ1-5, with D unresolved. In germline, CDR1 is SGHRS, CDR2 YFSETQ. The V end was cut by 4 bases, the J end by 7 bases, with 12 bases between. This CDR3 is 13 amino acids long. The CDR3 sequence: CASSQSGSQPQHF. In DNA form, the CDR3 reads TGCGCCAGCAGCCAATCCGGGAGCCAGCCCCAGCATTTT.

This clonotype was seen only a few times. The genes are TRBV4-1 and TRBJ2-1; the match to TRBD1 covers 10 bases. Germline trimming cut 2 bases from V and 5 bases from J; bases unmatched to any gene: 9. CDR1 is MGHRA and CDR2 is YSYEKL in the germline V gene. CDR3 length equals 17 residues. CDR3 amino acids: CASSQLLTGGAHNEQFF. The CDR3 region has the DNA TGCGCCAGCAGCCAATTGTTGACAGGGGGCGCTCACAATGAGCAGTTCTTC.

This clonotype has ten or more counts. V usage is TRBV5-1 and J usage is TRBJ1-2; a weak D match, TRBD1 (5 bases). The CDR3 runs to 14 residues. In germline, CDR1 is SGHRS, CDR2 YFSETQ. With 4 bases removed from V and 4 bases from J, the gap between germline ends came to 14 bases. The CDR3 DNA reads TGCGCCAGCAGCGGGGCAAATGAAGGCTATGGCTACACCTTC. It specifies CASSGANEGYGYTF. Complete variable domain (other parts from reference TRBV5-1 and TRBJ1-2): KAGVTQTPRYLIKTRGQQVTLSCSPISGHRSVSWYQQTPGQGLQFLFEYFSETQRNKGNFPGRFSGRQFSNSRSEMNVSTLELGDSALYLCASSGANEGYGYTFGSGTRLTVV.

Comments on this clonotype: A read error is possible here, since a much larger clone lies one base away. The chain combines TRBV15 with TRBJ1-4; 8 bases align to TRBD1. The CDR3 runs 14 residues. The germline CDR1 and CDR2 sequences are LNHNV and YYDKDF (reference sequence). As DNA, the CDR3 is TGTGCCACCAGCCCCAGGGGGCGGAATGAAGAACTGTTTTTT. Translating it yields CATSPRGRNEELFF.

This clonotype was counted many times. The rearrangement links TRBV11-2 to TRBJ2-3, with 8 nucleotides matching TRBD1. Germline CDR1 SGHAT, CDR2 FQNNGV. The CDR3 loop spans 15 amino acids. V dropped 5 bases and J dropped 3; count of bases not matched to a gene: 7. The CDR3 nucleotides read TGTGCCAGCAGCGCTCGACAGGGGTCGACAGATACGCAGTATTTT. Translation gives CASSARQGSTDTQYF.

This clonotype was observed many times. V and J are TRBV20-1 and TRBJ1-5, with D unresolved. CDR1 is DFQATT and CDR2 is SNEGSKA in the germline V gene (reference sequence). The CDR3 loop spans 10 amino acids. V gave up 6 bases and J gave up 7 bases, with 7 bases separating them. CDR3 bases: TGCAGTGCCCCAGGCCAGCCCCAGCATTTT. It is translated as CSAPGQPQHF.

This clonotype was observed a few times. The V call is TRBV7-9, the J call TRBJ2-1, with D perhaps TRBD2 (6 bases). Germline assignment: CDR1 SEHNR and CDR2 FQNEAQ (reference sequence). V lost 5 bases and J 5 bases, leaving 13 bases between the germline ends. The CDR3 is 14 amino acids. CDR3 nucleotide sequence: TGTGCCAGCAGCGCGCGGGACTCGGACAATGAGCAGTTCTTC. This encodes CASSARDSDNEQFF.

The V call is TRBV6-1, the J call TRBJ2-3; unclear D gene. Between the trimmed V and J ends, which lost 5 bases and 6 bases, there was a span of 12 bases. The CDR3 covers 13 residues. Germline CDR1 reads MNHNS; CDR2 reads SASEGT. CDR3 region: CASSRSPADTQYF. DNA for the CDR3: TGTGCCAGCAGTCGAAGTCCCGCGGATACGCAGTATTTT.

The V call is TRBV10-3, the J call TRBJ2-1, with D perhaps being TRBD1 or TRBD2 (5 bases each). The CDR3 length is 14 residues. The V and J ends lost 2 bases and 8 bases respectively, with 13 bases between them. CDR1 is ENHRY, CDR2 SYGVKD, per germline. The CDR3 region is CAISEAGSGHEQFF. CDR3 nucleotides: TGTGCCATCAGTGAGGCAGGGAGTGGACATGAGCAGTTCTTC.

CDR3 sequence: CASSGTSPTAGASGKMETQYF. The DNA of the CDR3 is TGTGCCAGCAGTGGGACTTCACCGACGGCTGGGGCTAGCGGGAAGATGGAGACCCAGTACTTC. The chain combines TRBV2 with TRBJ2-5, with TRBD2 matching 9 bases. The length of the CDR3 is 21 residues. Trimming took 4 bases from V and 5 from J; bases not matched to a gene: 26. The germline CDR1 and CDR2 sequences are SNHLY and FYNNEI.

This clonotype was counted ten times or more. This chain connects TRBV10-3 to TRBJ2-7, with D maybe TRBD1 (5 bases). The V end was cut by 3 bases, the J end by 4 bases, with 13 bases between. The CDR3 extends over 14 amino acids. The V gene's germline CDR1 is ENHRY and CDR2 SYGVKD. CDR3: CAISDSDSVYEQYF. CDR3 nucleotides: TGTGCCATCAGTGATAGTGACAGCGTATACGAGCAGTACTTC.

V usage is TRBV29-1 and J usage is TRBJ2-3; 7 nucleotides agree with TRBD2. The V and J ends lost 8 bases and 0 bases, in that order; junction bases with no gene match: 8. Per germline, CDR1 SQVTM and CDR2 ANQGSEA. The CDR3 contains 14 residues. DNA for the CDR3: TGCAGCCTATTTCGGGGGGATAGCACAGATACGCAGTATTTT. The encoded protein is CSLFRGDSTDTQYF.

This clonotype was recorded at least ten times. The chain employs TRBV5-4 and TRBJ2-1; TRBD1 aligns across 9 bases. The germline gives CDR1 SGHNT, CDR2 YYREEE (reference sequence). This CDR3 is built from 15 residues. V lost 4 bases and J lost 4; bases outside the gene matches: 6. The CDR3 loop is CASSGAGTGYNEQFF. CDR3 nucleotides: TGTGCCAGCAGCGGAGCCGGGACAGGGTACAATGAGCAGTTCTTC.

This clonotype has just a few counts. This chain connects TRBV4-2 to TRBJ2-7; TRBD2 aligns across 9 bases. V was clipped by 1 base and J by 2 bases; unmatched bases: 6. Germline V gene data show CDR1 as LGHNA and CDR2 as YNFKEQ. This CDR3 is 16 amino acids long. The CDR3 bases are TGTGCCAGCAGCCAAGCCCTCCCTAGCGGGACCTACGAGCAGTACTTC. Translating it yields CASSQALPSGTYEQYF.

This clonotype was counted at least ten times. The V call is TRBV5-1, the J call TRBJ2-5; D remains unclear. V lost 4 bases, J lost 3 bases, and 7 bases lay in between. CDR3 length: 12 amino acids. CDR1 and CDR2 (germline): SGHRS, YFSETQ. The chain's CDR3 is CASSVKEETQYF. The CDR3 coding sequence is TGCGCCAGCAGCGTCAAGGAAGAGACCCAGTACTTC.

This clonotype was recorded many times. J is TRBJ2-7 and V is TRBV29-1; 9 positions match TRBD1. This CDR3 comprises 12 residues. Germline CDR1 reads SQVTM; CDR2 reads ANQGSEA. Trimming cost V 6 bases and J 2 bases; bases outside gene matches: 2. CDR3 coding DNA: TGCAGCGTCGGGACAGGGCCCTACGAGCAGTACTTC. This codes for CSVGTGPYEQYF.

A few counts support this clonotype. This sequence joins TRBV29-1 and TRBJ2-1, with D perhaps TRBD2 (6 bases). V lost 3 bases and J lost 6, with 15 bases in between. Germline values: CDR1 SQVTM, CDR2 ANQGSEA. The CDR3 spans 14 residues. The CDR3 region is CSVEERMGGNEQFF. The CDR3 region has the DNA TGCAGCGTTGAGGAACGAATGGGGGGCAATGAGCAGTTCTTC.

The rearrangement links TRBV11-2 to TRBJ2-2; 10 nucleotides match TRBD1. The CDR3 has 17 residues. V lost 3 bases to trimming and J lost 3 bases; unmatched junction nucleotides: 7. Germline lookup yields CDR1 SGHAT and CDR2 FQNNGV. The CDR3 region has the DNA TGTGCCAGCAGCTTCCATCCGGGACAGGGGTACACCGGGGAGCTGTTTTTT. Translating gives CASSFHPGQGYTGELFF.

The rearrangement joins TRBV4-3 to TRBJ2-1, with D hard to call. CDR3 length equals 15 residues. CDR1 LGHNA and CDR2 YSLEER come from the germline V gene. The V end lost 1 base, the J end lost 4 bases, and 11 bases lay between the germline ends. The DNA for the CDR3 is TGCGCCAGCAGCCAAGTACGGGCTGCTTACAATGAGCAGTTCTTC. Its translation: CASSQVRAAYNEQFF.

A few counts support this clonotype. The chain joins TRBV11-1 to TRBJ2-1; 13 bases align to TRBD2. This CDR3 contains 18 residues. Germline trimming cut 2 bases from V and 4 bases from J; bases unmatched to any gene: 8. Germline V gene sequence: CDR1 SGHAT, CDR2 FQDESV (reference sequence). CDR3 protein: CASSLITRLAGGYNEQFF. CDR3 nucleotide sequence: TGTGCCAGCAGCTTAATAACCCGACTAGCGGGGGGATACAATGAGCAGTTCTTC.

V usage is TRBV6-5 and J usage is TRBJ2-7, with 7 bases matching TRBD1. Trimming removed 1 base from V and 2 bases from J; junction bases left unmatched: 5. CDR3 length equals 15 residues. Germline CDR1 and CDR2: MNHEY and SVGAGI. The CDR3 nucleotides are TGTGCCAGCAGTTACTTCACAGGGGACGCCTACGAGCAGTACTTC. Its translation is CASSYFTGDAYEQYF.

This clonotype was recorded a few times. This chain connects TRBV29-1 to TRBJ2-7; D gene ambiguous. CDR1 and CDR2 from the germline V gene are SQVTM and ANQGSEA. This CDR3 is built from 14 residues. Trimming left V 6 bases short and J 6 bases short, with 21 bases between. The CDR3 bases are TGCAGCGTCGCCCTAGATAAAATTGCCCTCGAGCAGTACTTC. Amino acids: CSVALDKIALEQYF.

This clonotype occurred a few times. The rearrangement links TRBV6-1 to TRBJ2-6; 8 bases map to TRBD1. The CDR3 has 15 residues. From germline, CDR1 is MNHNS and CDR2 SASEGT. V shed 5 bases, J shed 2 bases, and the junction held 2 bases outside the gene matches. CDR3 coding DNA: TGTGCCAGCAGTCAACAGGGGGCTGGGGCCAACGTCCTGACTTTC. It translates to CASSQQGAGANVLTF.

The chain employs TRBV6-1 and TRBJ2-3; D is unresolved. Per the germline V gene, CDR1 is MNHNS and CDR2 is SASEGT. The CDR3 extends over 11 amino acids. V lost 4 bases to trimming and J lost 10 bases, with 9 bases between them. The CDR3 is CASSAQPSQYF. The CDR3 coding sequence is TGTGCCAGCAGTGCTCAGCCGTCGCAGTATTTT.

This clonotype came up many times. This chain joins TRBV5-1 and TRBJ1-4; the D gene is possibly TRBD1 (6 bases). The CDR3 runs to 15 residues. Trimming took 4 bases from V and 8 from J, leaving 18 bases between them. Germline V gives CDR1 SGHRS, CDR2 YFSETQ. Here the CDR3 reads CASSPLDSLGEKLFF. The CDR3 DNA reads TGCGCCAGCAGCCCCTTGGACAGCCTGGGGGAAAAACTGTTTTTT.